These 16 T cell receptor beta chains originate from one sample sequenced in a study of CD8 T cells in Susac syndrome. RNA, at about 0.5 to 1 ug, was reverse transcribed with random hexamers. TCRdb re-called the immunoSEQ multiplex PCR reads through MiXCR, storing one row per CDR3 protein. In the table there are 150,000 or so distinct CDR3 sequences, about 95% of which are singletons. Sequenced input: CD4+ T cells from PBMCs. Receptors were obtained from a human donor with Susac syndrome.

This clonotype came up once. CDR3 bases: TGCAGTGCTTGGACGACAGGGGGTTGGGAGCAGTACTTC. This codes for CSAWTTGGWEQYF. The chain links TRBV20-1 to TRBJ2-7; 9 nucleotides match TRBD1. Germline-derived CDR1 and CDR2 are DFQATT and SNEGSKA (reference sequence). With V trimmed by 5 bases and J by 7 bases, 9 bases remained unmatched. CDR3 length equals 13 residues.

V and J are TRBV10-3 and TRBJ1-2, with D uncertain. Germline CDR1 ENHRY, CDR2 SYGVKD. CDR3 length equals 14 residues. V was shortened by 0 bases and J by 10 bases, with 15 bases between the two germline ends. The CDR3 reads CAISESVAFQNYTF. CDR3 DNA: TGTGCCATCAGTGAGTCCGTGGCCTTTCAAAACTACACCTTC.

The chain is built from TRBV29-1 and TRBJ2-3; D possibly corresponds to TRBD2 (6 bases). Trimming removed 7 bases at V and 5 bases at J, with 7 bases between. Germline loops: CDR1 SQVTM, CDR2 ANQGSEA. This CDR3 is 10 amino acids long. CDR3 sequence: CSAGGDTQYF. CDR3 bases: TGCAGCGCCGGGGGAGATACGCAGTATTTT.

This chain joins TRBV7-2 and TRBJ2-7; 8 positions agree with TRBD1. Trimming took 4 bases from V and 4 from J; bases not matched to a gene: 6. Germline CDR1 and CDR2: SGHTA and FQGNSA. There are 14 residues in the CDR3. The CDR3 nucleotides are TGTGCCAGCAGCTCTGCAGGGGGCGCATACGAGCAGTACTTC. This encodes CASSSAGGAYEQYF.

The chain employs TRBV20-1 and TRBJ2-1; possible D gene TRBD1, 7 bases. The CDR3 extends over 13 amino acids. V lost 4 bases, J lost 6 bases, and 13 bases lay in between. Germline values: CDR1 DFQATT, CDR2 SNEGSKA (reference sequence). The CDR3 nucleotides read TGCAGTGCTATAGGGCAGGGGGGCAATGAGCAGTTCTTC. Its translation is CSAIGQGGNEQFF.

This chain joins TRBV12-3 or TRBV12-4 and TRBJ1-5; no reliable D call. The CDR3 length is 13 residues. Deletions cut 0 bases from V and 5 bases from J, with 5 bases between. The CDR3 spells CASSLASDQPQHF. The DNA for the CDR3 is TGTGCCAGCAGTTTAGCGTCCGATCAGCCCCAGCATTTT.

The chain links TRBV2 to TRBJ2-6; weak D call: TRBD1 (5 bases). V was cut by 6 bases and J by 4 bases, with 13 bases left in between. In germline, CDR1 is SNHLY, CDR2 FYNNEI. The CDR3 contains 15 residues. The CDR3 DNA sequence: TGTGCCAGCAGAGAGGACATTTCGGGGGCCAACGTCCTGACTTTC. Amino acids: CASREDISGANVLTF.

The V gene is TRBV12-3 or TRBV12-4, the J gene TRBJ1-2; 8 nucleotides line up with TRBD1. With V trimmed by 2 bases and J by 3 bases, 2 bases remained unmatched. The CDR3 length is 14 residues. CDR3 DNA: TGTGCCAGCAGTTTACAGGGGGCTGACTATGGCTACACCTTC. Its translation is CASSLQGADYGYTF.

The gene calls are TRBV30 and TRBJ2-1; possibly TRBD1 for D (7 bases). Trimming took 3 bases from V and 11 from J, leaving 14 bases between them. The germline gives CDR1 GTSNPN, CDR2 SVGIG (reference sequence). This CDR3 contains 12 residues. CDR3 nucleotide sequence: TGTGCCTGGAGCGAGGGGGCGGGAAAGCAGTTCTTC. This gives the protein CAWSEGAGKQFF.

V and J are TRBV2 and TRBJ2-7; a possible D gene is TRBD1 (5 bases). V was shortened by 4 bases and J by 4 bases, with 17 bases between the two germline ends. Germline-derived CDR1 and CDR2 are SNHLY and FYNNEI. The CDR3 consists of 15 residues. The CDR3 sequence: CASSVGHPERYEQYF. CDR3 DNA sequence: TGTGCCAGCAGTGTAGGACACCCCGAAAGATACGAGCAGTACTTC.

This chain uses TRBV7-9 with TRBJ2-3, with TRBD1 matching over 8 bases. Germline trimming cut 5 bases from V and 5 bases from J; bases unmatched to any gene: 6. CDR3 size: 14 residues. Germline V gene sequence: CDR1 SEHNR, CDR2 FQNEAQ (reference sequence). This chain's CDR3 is CASSIGQGIDTQYF. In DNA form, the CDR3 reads TGTGCCAGCAGCATCGGACAGGGTATAGATACGCAGTATTTT.

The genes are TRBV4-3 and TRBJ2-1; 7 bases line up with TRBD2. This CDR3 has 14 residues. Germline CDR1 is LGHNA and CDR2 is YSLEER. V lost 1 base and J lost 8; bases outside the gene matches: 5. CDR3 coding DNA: TGCGCCAGCAGCCAAGCGGCGGGAGTTGATGAGCAGTTCTTC. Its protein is CASSQAAGVDEQFF.

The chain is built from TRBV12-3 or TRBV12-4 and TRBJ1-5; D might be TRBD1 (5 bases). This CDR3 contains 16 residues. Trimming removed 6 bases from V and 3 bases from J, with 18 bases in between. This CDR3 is CASSFDSGRINQPQHF. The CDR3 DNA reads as TGTGCCAGCAGCTTCGATTCGGGGCGGATCAATCAGCCCCAGCATTTT.

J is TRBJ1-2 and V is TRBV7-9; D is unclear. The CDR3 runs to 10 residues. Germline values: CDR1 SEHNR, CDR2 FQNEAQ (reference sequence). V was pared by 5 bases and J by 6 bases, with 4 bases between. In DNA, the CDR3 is TGTGCCAGCAGCCAAAATGGCTACACCTTC. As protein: CASSQNGYTF.

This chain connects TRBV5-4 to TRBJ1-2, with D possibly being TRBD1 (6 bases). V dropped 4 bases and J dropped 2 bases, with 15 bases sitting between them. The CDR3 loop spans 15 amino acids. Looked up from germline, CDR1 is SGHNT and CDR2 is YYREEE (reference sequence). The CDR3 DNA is TGTGCCAGCAGCCTTGGCGGTACAGGGAACTATGGCTACACCTTC. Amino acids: CASSLGGTGNYGYTF.

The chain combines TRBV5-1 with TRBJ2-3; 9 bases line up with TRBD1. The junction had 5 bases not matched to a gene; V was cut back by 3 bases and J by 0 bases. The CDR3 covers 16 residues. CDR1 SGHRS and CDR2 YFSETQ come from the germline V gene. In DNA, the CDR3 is TGCGCCAGCAGCTCGGACGGGACAGGGAGCACAGATACGCAGTATTTT. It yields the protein CASSSDGTGSTDTQYF.